This T cell receptor (beta chain) was retrieved from a study of T cell repertoires in cytomegalovirus infection. Looking at the study overall: Researchers turned to recently identified HLA-C-restricted CMV epitopes as well as well-studied HLA-B-restricted ones. General study findings and limits: CMV-specific TCR beta clonotypes restricted by HLA-C dominated the ex vivo response.

As regards this clonotype: The antigen is undetermined.

Each CDR3 protein is one row after TCRdb ran MiXCR on the reads. The sample shows hundreds of thousands of distinct CDR3 sequences, more than 25% of them seen only once. V lost 3 bases, J lost 3 bases, and 21 bases lay in between. Per germline, CDR1 MNHEY and CDR2 SMNVEV (reference sequence). The CDR3 is 17 amino acids. The chain couples TRBV27 to TRBJ2-7; D possibly matches TRBD1 or TRBD2 (5 bases each). This receptor was taken from a human donor in good health (CMV status not recorded). Some clones in this sample may be carry-over from other donors' samples. This specimen was cultured CD8+ T cells from PBMCs, taken from culture after CMV antigen stimulation. The CDR3 region is CASSFLPRGRYYYEQYV. The CDR3 DNA is TGTGCCAGCAGTTTCCTCCCCCGGGGCAGGTACTACTACGAGCAGTACGTC.